Here is one T cell receptor (beta chain) with its context. Its antigen remains unknown. This sample is part of a study of siplizumab effects on memory and regulatory T cells. Study findings and constraints: Under siplizumab, an average about 70% of mappable alloreactive CD4+ clones were Treg-derived, compared with more than 25% in controls. In unstimulated cells, naive T cells appeared more diverse than memory T cells and seemed major alloresponse contributors. Alloreactive sequences traceable to unstimulated CD4+ memory cells were significantly reduced by siplizumab.

In germline, CDR1 is MGHDK, CDR2 SYGVNS. Trimming took 5 bases from V and 1 from J; bases not matched to a gene: 9. This CDR3 contains 17 residues. Assays covered roughly 9.8 x 10^4 TCR templates per sample. Sequencing was performed with immunoSEQ multiplex PCR; in TCRdb, only in-frame clones are kept and a portion is missing. There are 50,000 to 75,000 clones in the sample; approximately 96% occur only once, and 0.08% to 0.1% lies in the top ten. This TCR came from a human donor in good health. Material: naive CD8+ T cells sorted from blood. The chain combines TRBV25-1 with TRBJ1-5; 9 positions match TRBD1. The CDR3 loop reads CASSHWGQGSSNQPQHF. CDR3 nucleotides: TGTGCCAGCAGTCATTGGGGACAGGGATCGAGCAATCAGCCCCAGCATTTT.